The 18 T cell receptor beta chains reported below all come from one sample, sequenced in a study of T cell repertoires in cytomegalovirus infection. Their recognized antigens are unknown. TCRdb passed the reads through MiXCR, listing each CDR3 protein once. The sample includes 550,000 to 700,000 distinct CDR3 sequences, roughly 43% seen only once; the top ten take about half. This specimen consisted of cultured PBMCs, obtained from culture after CMV antigen stimulation. These receptors originate from a human donor in good health (CMV status not recorded). Some clones in this sample may be carry-over from other donors' samples.

This clonotype was observed a handful of times. This sequence joins TRBV2 and TRBJ1-3; the match to TRBD1 covers 7 bases. Germline V CDR1 and CDR2: SNHLY, FYNNEI. After removal of 9 bases from V and 0 bases from J, the junction contained 5 bases not matched to a gene. The CDR3 runs 14 residues. CDR3 coding DNA: TGTGCCAGTGGGGGGACAGTCTCTGGAAACACCATATATTTT. It translates to CASGGTVSGNTIYF.

In its sample, this clonotype was seen a few times. The chain carries TRBV7-2 and TRBJ1-3; 8 bases map to TRBD1. Germline V gene lookup returns CDR1 SGHTA and CDR2 FQGNSA. J lost 1 base, V lost 2 bases, and 7 bases had no gene match. There are 17 residues in the CDR3. In nucleotides, the CDR3 is TGTGCCAGCAGCTTACCCGACAGGGGCCGTTCTGGAAACACCATATATTTT. It translates to CASSLPDRGRSGNTIYF.

The sample holds one count of this clonotype. The rearrangement joins TRBV6-1 to TRBJ2-5, with D unclear. Germline V gene sequence: CDR1 MNHNS, CDR2 SASEGT. V dropped 8 bases and J dropped 7 bases, with 20 bases sitting between them. The CDR3 has 14 residues. CDR3 region: CASEGRLLAGTQYF. The CDR3 region has the DNA TGTGCCAGCGAAGGAAGGCTACTCGCAGGGACCCAGTACTTC.

The CDR3 DNA is TGTGCCAGCTATAGGACAGAGATTAATTCACCCCTCCACTTT. Protein product: CASYRTEINSPLHF. This chain connects TRBV2 to TRBJ1-6; TRBD1 is a possible D gene (6 bases). Germline V gene lookup returns CDR1 SNHLY and CDR2 FYNNEI. The CDR3 is made up of 14 amino acids. V shed 8 bases and J shed 6 bases, with 14 bases lying between them.

This clonotype was observed a few times. The chain links TRBV7-2 to TRBJ2-2, with a weak D call TRBD1 (6 bases). V lost 7 bases, J lost 4 bases, and 13 bases lay in between. The CDR3 runs 14 residues. Germline CDR1 reads SGHTA; CDR2 reads FQGNSA. The CDR3 sequence: CASTEVQGTGELFF. The CDR3, as DNA: TGTGCCAGCACCGAGGTACAGGGCACCGGGGAGCTGTTTTTT.

The rearrangement joins TRBV5-1 to TRBJ2-1; the match to TRBD2 covers 7 bases. Per the germline V gene, CDR1 is SGHRS and CDR2 is YFSETQ. The CDR3 is 17 residues long. After removal of 4 bases from V and 2 bases from J, the junction contained 12 bases not matched to a gene. CDR3 residues: CASSPDGGGLAYNEQFF. The CDR3 DNA follows: TGCGCCAGCAGCCCAGATGGAGGCGGACTAGCCTACAATGAGCAGTTCTTC.

This clonotype was recorded a few times. The chain employs TRBV19 and TRBJ1-2; the D gene is possibly TRBD1 (5 bases). V lost 7 bases and J 9 bases, leaving 24 bases between the germline ends. This CDR3 contains 15 residues. CDR1 is LNHDA and CDR2 is SQIVND in the germline V gene (reference sequence). CDR3 nucleotides: TGTGCCAGTACCTCCTCCCCCCGGGCAGGGCCGCGCTACACCTTC. Its translation: CASTSSPRAGPRYTF.

V usage is TRBV5-1 and J usage is TRBJ2-3; D is possibly TRBD2 (5 bases). In germline, CDR1 is SGHRS, CDR2 YFSETQ. Trimming removed 0 bases at V and 10 bases at J, with 12 bases between. CDR3 length: 13 residues. CDR3 in DNA: TGCGCCAGCAGCTTGGTTCCTAGCCTTCCGCAGTATTTT. As protein: CASSLVPSLPQYF.

This clonotype showed up just a few times. The V call is TRBV7-6, the J call TRBJ2-5; D gene unclear. Germline CDR1 is SGHVS and CDR2 is FNYEAQ. The CDR3 is 13 amino acids. Deletions cut 4 bases from V and 5 bases from J, with 11 bases between. CDR3 in DNA: TGTGCCAGCAGCTCAAGAGTGGGGGAGACCCAGTACTTC. Translated: CASSSRVGETQYF.

The V call is TRBV4-1, the J call TRBJ2-1; the D is unclear. CDR3 length: 14 amino acids. Per the germline V gene, CDR1 is MGHRA and CDR2 is YSYEKL. The V end lost 5 bases, the J end lost 2 bases, and 10 bases lay between the germline ends. The CDR3 DNA is TGCGCCAGCAGCGAGGAAAATCCCTACAATGAGCAGTTCTTC. The encoded protein is CASSEENPYNEQFF.

V gene TRBV4-1 combines with J gene TRBJ2-1, with D possibly matching TRBD2 (5 bases). CDR3 length: 14 residues. CDR1 and CDR2 from the germline V gene are MGHRA and YSYEKL. The V end was cut by 6 bases, the J end by 5 bases, with 14 bases between. In nucleotides, the CDR3 is TGCGCCAGCAGTAAAGTACTAGACGACAATGAGCAGTTCTTC. Translating it yields CASSKVLDDNEQFF.

The V and J genes are TRBV18 and TRBJ2-5; weak D call: TRBD2 (5 bases). This CDR3 region has 13 residues. The germline CDR1 and CDR2 sequences are KGHSH and LQKENI. V lost 7 bases to trimming and J lost 5 bases, with 14 bases between them. The CDR3 DNA sequence: TGTGCCAGCTACGCGGGCATTGGGGAGACCCAGTACTTC. Encoded protein: CASYAGIGETQYF.

This clonotype was counted only a few times. V gene TRBV5-6 combines with J gene TRBJ2-3; 9 bases align to TRBD1. The germline CDR1 and CDR2 sequences are SGHDT and YYEEEE. V lost 2 bases, J lost 5 bases, and 12 bases stayed unmatched. This CDR3 spans 17 amino acids. Here the CDR3 reads CASSFVSPGQGRDTQYF. The CDR3 DNA sequence: TGTGCCAGCAGCTTCGTTTCCCCCGGACAGGGGCGAGATACGCAGTATTTT. Full variable domain (remainder filled in from reference TRBV5-6 and TRBJ2-3): DAGVTQSPTHLIKTRGQQVTLRCSPKSGHDTVSWYQQALGQGPQFIFQYYEEEERQRGNFPDRFSGHQFPNYSSELNVNALLLGDSALYLCASSFVSPGQGRDTQYFGPGTRLTVL.

The V call is TRBV7-2, the J call TRBJ2-5; 7 nucleotides match TRBD1. Unmatched junction bases numbered 5, after V lost 5 bases and J lost 5 bases. The germline gives CDR1 SGHTA, CDR2 FQGNSA. This CDR3 spans 13 amino acids. CDR3 amino acids: CASSVNRGETQYF. DNA for the CDR3: TGTGCCAGCAGCGTCAACAGGGGCGAGACCCAGTACTTC. The full variable domain, in which reference TRBV7-2 and TRBJ2-5 provide the parts outside the CDR3, is GAGVSQSPSNKVTEKGKDVELRCDPISGHTALYWYRQSLGQGLEFLIYFQGNSAPDKSGLPSDRFSAERTGGSVSTLTIQRTQQEDSAVYLCASSVNRGETQYFGPGTRLLVL.

The sample holds a few counts of this clonotype. This chain joins TRBV7-6 and TRBJ2-3; D may be TRBD1 or TRBD2 (5 bases each). Trimming took 1 base from V and 6 from J, leaving 14 bases between them. This CDR3 has 15 amino acids. CDR1 and CDR2 from the germline V gene are SGHVS and FNYEAQ. The CDR3 DNA reads TGTGCCAGCAGCTTAGGGGGCCTACCGGGGGATACGCAGTATTTT. As protein: CASSLGGLPGDTQYF. The variable domain in full, completed from reference TRBV7-6 and TRBJ2-3, reads GAGVSQSPRYKVTKRGQDVALRCDPISGHVSLYWYRQALGQGPEFLTYFNYEAQQDKSGLPNDRFSAERPEGSISTLTIQRTEQRDSAMYRCASSLGGLPGDTQYFGPGTRLTVL.

The chain carries TRBV20-1 and TRBJ1-6; 7 bases align to TRBD1. From germline, CDR1 is DFQATT and CDR2 SNEGSKA (reference sequence). The CDR3 has 14 amino acids. J was trimmed by 4 bases and V by 1 base; bases with no gene match: 1. Here the CDR3 reads CSARGTGYNSPLHF. As DNA, the CDR3 is TGCAGTGCTAGAGGGACAGGTTATAATTCACCCCTCCACTTT.

The chain has TRBV28 and TRBJ1-1; D possibly corresponds to TRBD1 (5 bases). Trimming cost V 2 bases and J 8 bases, with 24 bases left between them. Germline values: CDR1 MDHEN, CDR2 SYDVKM. This CDR3 comprises 17 residues. The CDR3 DNA reads TGTGCCAGCAGTTTAACGCGGGGCTTGGGGTCCGCTGCCGAAGCTTTCTTT. Protein sequence: CASSLTRGLGSAAEAFF.

V and J are TRBV7-6 and TRBJ1-3; the match to TRBD1 covers 7 bases. This CDR3 is built from 19 residues. In germline, CDR1 is SGHVS, CDR2 FNYEAQ. The V and J ends lost 2 bases and 3 bases, in that order; junction bases with no gene match: 16. Here the CDR3 reads CASSLPRQGSLLDGNTIYF. CDR3 bases: TGTGCCAGCAGCTTACCCCGACAGGGTAGCCTTTTGGATGGAAACACCATATATTTT.